This T cell receptor beta chain is from a study of identical twins. General study results and limits: Among monozygotic twins, out-of-frame TCR alpha sharing exceeded what models predicted. Alpha sequences that were out-of-frame and twin-shared showed an excess of low generation probability.

Every donor was a healthy Caucasian. V was clipped by 6 bases and J by 4 bases, with 10 bases between them. This CDR3 is 13 amino acids long. Germline lookup yields CDR1 MNHNS and CDR2 SASEGT. In TCRdb, the 5' RACE reads were re-called with MiXCR into one record per CDR3 protein. Among 450,000 to 500,000 distinct CDR3 sequences listed, more than 13% were seen once. This clonotype showed up just a few times. The antigen is unknown. This sample was also put to use in a study of yellow fever vaccine responses in identical twins. That source reports: Among the twins, the vaccine T cell response reportedly seemed partly convergent and partly personalized.

The chain employs TRBV6-1 and TRBJ1-5; D is possibly TRBD1 (6 bases). Sequencing was performed on CD4+ T cells sorted from blood. The sequence was collected from a woman aged 18-29 years in good health. CDR3 region: CASSRDTNQPQHF. The DNA of the CDR3 is TGTGCCAGCAGCCGGGACACAAATCAGCCCCAGCATTTT.